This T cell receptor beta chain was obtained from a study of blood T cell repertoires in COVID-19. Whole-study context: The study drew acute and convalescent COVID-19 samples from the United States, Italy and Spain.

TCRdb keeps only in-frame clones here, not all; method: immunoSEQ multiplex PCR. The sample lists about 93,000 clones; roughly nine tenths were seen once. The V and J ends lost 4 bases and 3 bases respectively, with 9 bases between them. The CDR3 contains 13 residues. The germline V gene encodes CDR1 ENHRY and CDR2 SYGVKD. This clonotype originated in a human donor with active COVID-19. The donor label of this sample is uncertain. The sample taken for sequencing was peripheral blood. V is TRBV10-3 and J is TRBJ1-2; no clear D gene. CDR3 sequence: CAISAREDYGYTF. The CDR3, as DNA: TGTGCCATCAGTGCCCGGGAGGACTATGGCTACACCTTC.